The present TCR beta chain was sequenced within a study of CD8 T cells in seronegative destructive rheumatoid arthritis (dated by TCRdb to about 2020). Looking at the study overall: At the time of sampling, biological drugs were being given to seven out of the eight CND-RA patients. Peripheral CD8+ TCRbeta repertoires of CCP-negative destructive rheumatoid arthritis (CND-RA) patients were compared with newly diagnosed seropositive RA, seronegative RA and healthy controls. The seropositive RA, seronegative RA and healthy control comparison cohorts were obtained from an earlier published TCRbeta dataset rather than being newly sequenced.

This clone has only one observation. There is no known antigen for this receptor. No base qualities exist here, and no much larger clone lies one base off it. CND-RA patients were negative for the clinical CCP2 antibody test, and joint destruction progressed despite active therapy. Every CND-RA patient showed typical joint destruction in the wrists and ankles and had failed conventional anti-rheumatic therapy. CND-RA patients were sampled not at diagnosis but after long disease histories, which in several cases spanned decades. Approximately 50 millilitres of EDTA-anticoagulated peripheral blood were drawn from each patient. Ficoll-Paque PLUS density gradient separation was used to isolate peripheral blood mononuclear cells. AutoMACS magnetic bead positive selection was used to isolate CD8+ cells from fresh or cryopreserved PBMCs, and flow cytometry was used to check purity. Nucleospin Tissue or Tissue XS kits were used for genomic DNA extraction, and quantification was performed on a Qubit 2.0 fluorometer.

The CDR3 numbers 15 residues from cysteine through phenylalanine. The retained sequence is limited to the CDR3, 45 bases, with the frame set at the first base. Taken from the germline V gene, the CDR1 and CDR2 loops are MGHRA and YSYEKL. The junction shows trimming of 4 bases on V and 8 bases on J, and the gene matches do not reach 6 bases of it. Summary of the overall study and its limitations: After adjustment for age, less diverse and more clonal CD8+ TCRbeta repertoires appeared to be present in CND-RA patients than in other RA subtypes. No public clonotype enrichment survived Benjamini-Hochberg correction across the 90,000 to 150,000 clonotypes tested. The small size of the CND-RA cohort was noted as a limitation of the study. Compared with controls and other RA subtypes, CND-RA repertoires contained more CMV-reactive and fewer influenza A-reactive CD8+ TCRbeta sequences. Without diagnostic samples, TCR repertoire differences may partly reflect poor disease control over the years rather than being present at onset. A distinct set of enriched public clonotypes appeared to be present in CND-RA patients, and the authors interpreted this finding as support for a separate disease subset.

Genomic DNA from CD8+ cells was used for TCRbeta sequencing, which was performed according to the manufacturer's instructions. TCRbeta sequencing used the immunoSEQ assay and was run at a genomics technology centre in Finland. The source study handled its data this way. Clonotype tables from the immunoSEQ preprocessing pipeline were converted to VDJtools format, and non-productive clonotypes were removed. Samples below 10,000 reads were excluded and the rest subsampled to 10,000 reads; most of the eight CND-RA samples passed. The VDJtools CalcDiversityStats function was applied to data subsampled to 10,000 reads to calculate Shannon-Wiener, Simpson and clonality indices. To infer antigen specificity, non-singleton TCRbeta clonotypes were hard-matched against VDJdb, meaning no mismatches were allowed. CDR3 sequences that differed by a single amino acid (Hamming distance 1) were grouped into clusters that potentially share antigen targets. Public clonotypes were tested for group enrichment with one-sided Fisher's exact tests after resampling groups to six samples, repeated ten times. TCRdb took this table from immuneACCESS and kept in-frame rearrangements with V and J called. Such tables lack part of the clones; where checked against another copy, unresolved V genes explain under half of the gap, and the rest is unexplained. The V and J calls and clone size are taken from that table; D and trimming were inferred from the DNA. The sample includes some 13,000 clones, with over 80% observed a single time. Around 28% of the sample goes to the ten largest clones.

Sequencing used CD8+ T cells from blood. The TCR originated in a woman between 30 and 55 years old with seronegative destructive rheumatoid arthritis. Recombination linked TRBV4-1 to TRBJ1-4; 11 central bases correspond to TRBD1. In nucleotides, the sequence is TGCGCCAGCAGCCGCACCGGGACAGGGGGGGAAAAACTGTTTTTT. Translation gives CASSRTGTGGEKLFF.